The 16 T cell receptor beta chains listed next were all sequenced from one sample in a study of T cell clones after liver transplantation. The protocol was immunoSEQ multiplex PCR, while the TCRdb copy is restricted to in-frame clones and leaves out a portion. Here the sample spans fewer than 25,000 clones, approximately 93% being singletons. Sequenced material: CD8+ T cells from blood, taken less than 26 months after liver transplant. The receptors originated from a human patient who received a liver transplant. Some of the T cells might come from the graft donor.

The chain combines TRBV5-6 with TRBJ1-1, with D unclear. Between the trimmed V and J ends, which lost 0 bases and 2 bases, there was a span of 14 bases. The CDR3 totals 16 residues. In germline, CDR1 is SGHDT, CDR2 YYEEEE. CDR3 sequence: CASSLALTEGNTEAFF. CDR3 coding DNA: TGTGCCAGCAGCTTGGCCCTAACAGAGGGTAACACTGAAGCTTTCTTT.

This clone has a single count. This chain uses TRBV7-9 with TRBJ2-3, with D perhaps TRBD1 or TRBD2 (5 bases each). Germline V gene data show CDR1 as SEHNR and CDR2 as FQNEAQ (reference sequence). The CDR3 is made up of 16 amino acids. Trimming pared 5 bases from V and 1 base from J, leaving 16 bases between. The CDR3 bases are TGTGCCAGCAGCCCTAGATTCGGGGCAGGCACAGATACGCAGTATTTT. Translating gives CASSPRFGAGTDTQYF.

The gene calls are TRBV7-9 and TRBJ2-3; D perhaps matches TRBD1 (6 bases). The V end was cut by 0 bases, the J end by 2 bases, with 18 bases between. CDR1 SEHNR and CDR2 FQNEAQ come from the germline V gene (reference sequence). The CDR3 sequence is 18 residues long. CDR3 DNA: TGTGCCAGCAGCTTAGCGGACGCCGGCCAGGGGTTCACAGATACGCAGTATTTT. Translated, it gives CASSLADAGQGFTDTQYF.

The chain combines TRBV4-1 with TRBJ1-4, with D hard to call. Germline CDR1 reads MGHRA; CDR2 reads YSYEKL. V was clipped by 2 bases and J by 3 bases, with 7 bases between them. The CDR3 sequence is 14 residues long. CDR3 region: CASSQSSSNEKLFF. The CDR3, as DNA: TGCGCCAGCAGCCAAAGCAGCTCTAATGAAAAACTGTTTTTT.

The chain couples TRBV27 to TRBJ2-6, with D hard to call. Germline V lookup: CDR1 MNHEY, CDR2 SMNVEV (reference sequence). CDR3 length: 12 amino acids. V lost 11 bases and J 5 bases, leaving 10 bases between the germline ends. CDR3 in amino acids: CALVVRANVLTF. The CDR3 nucleotides are TGTGCCTTAGTCGTTAGGGCCAACGTCCTGACTTTC.

This clone was seen once. The gene calls are TRBV5-6 and TRBJ2-1; 13 bases fit TRBD2. CDR1 is SGHDT, CDR2 YYEEEE, per germline. Trimming at V came to 3 bases and at J to 8 bases, leaving 8 bases not matched to a gene. This CDR3 is built from 16 residues. CDR3 DNA: TGTGCCAGCAGCTATTTAACTAGCGGGAGGGCCGATGAGCAGTTCTTC. Translated, it gives CASSYLTSGRADEQFF.

The chain recombines TRBV10-1 with TRBJ2-5; 7 positions match TRBD1. Germline V gene lookup returns CDR1 WNHNN and CDR2 SYGVQD (reference sequence). J lost 5 bases, V lost 2 bases, and 14 bases had no gene match. The length of the CDR3 is 17 residues. DNA for the CDR3: TGCGCCAGCAGTGAGGAAAGCGAACAGGGGCGATGGGAGACCCAGTACTTC. It is translated as CASSEESEQGRWETQYF.

The rearrangement joins TRBV28 to TRBJ2-1, with TRBD2 matching 11 bases. This CDR3 comprises 16 residues. V was pared by 6 bases and J by 0 bases, with 4 bases of the junction left unmatched. The V gene's germline CDR1 is MDHEN and CDR2 SYDVKM. CDR3 residues: CASRLTSGSSYNEQFF. The CDR3 nucleotides read TGTGCCAGCAGACTTACTAGCGGGAGCTCCTACAATGAGCAGTTCTTC. The entire variable domain, with the rest obtained from reference TRBV28 and TRBJ2-1, is as follows: DVKVTQSSRYLVKRTGEKVFLECVQDMDHENMFWYRQDPGLGLRLIYFSYDVKMKEKGDIPEGYSVSREKKERFSLILESASTNQTSMYLCASRLTSGSSYNEQFFGPGTRLTVL.

DNA of the CDR3: TGTGCCAGCAGTTACGTTCCCCCCTTCAATGAGCAGTTCTTC. Encoded protein: CASSYVPPFNEQFF. This chain links TRBV6-5 with TRBJ2-1, with unresolved D. The CDR3 covers 14 residues. The V end was cut by 2 bases, the J end by 6 bases, with 11 bases between. Germline CDR1 reads MNHEY; CDR2 reads SVGAGI.

This chain links TRBV4-1 with TRBJ1-2; no clear D gene. The CDR3 contains 15 residues. Germline lookup yields CDR1 MGHRA and CDR2 YSYEKL. Trimming shortened V by 2 bases and J by 0 bases, and 10 bases separated the two germline ends. The CDR3 DNA follows: TGCGCCAGCAGCCAATTCCACATCACTAACTATGGCTACACCTTC. Translated: CASSQFHITNYGYTF.

This clone was seen a single time. The J gene is TRBJ2-2, the V gene TRBV28, with D possibly called TRBD1 or TRBD2 (5 bases each). CDR3 length equals 14 residues. Germline CDR1 reads MDHEN; CDR2 reads SYDVKM. Trimming left V 1 base short and J 6 bases short, with 9 bases between. CDR3 region: CASSLLGVAGELFF. The CDR3 DNA sequence: TGTGCCAGCAGTTTATTGGGGGTGGCCGGGGAGCTGTTTTTT.

This sequence joins TRBV7-9 and TRBJ1-5; D may be TRBD1 (5 bases). Germline V gives CDR1 SEHNR, CDR2 FQNEAQ (reference sequence). The CDR3 is 13 residues long. Trimming cost V 1 base and J 7 bases, with 8 bases left between them. DNA of the CDR3: TGTGCCAGCAGCTTAGGCAACAGGCAGCCCCAGCATTTT. This translates into CASSLGNRQPQHF.

The rearrangement links TRBV7-8 to TRBJ2-3; TRBD2 matches at 13 bases. The trim removed 5 bases at V and 1 base at J, leaving 6 bases unmatched. Germline loops: CDR1 SGHVS, CDR2 FQNEAQ. The CDR3 has 17 residues. The CDR3 DNA sequence: TGTGCCAGCAGCAGAAGGACTAGCGGGAGTGGCACAGATACGCAGTATTTT. Residues: CASSRRTSGSGTDTQYF.

The chain links TRBV2 to TRBJ1-1, with a weak D call TRBD1 (6 bases). CDR3 length equals 14 residues. With 7 bases removed from V and 5 bases from J, the gap between germline ends came to 17 bases. The germline V gene has CDR1 SNHLY and CDR2 FYNNEI. CDR3 region: CASNQGRGGTEAFF. Here the CDR3 DNA reads TGTGCCAGCAACCAGGGGAGGGGAGGTACTGAAGCTTTCTTT.

This sequence joins TRBV9 and TRBJ1-1; D remains ambiguous. Germline CDR1 is SGDLS and CDR2 is YYNGEE. V shed 0 bases and J shed 5 bases, with 8 bases lying between them. The CDR3 is 13 residues long. The CDR3 sequence: CASSVGGKTEAFF. CDR3 sequence (DNA): TGTGCCAGCAGCGTAGGCGGGAAGACTGAAGCTTTCTTT.

The chain uses TRBV10-3 and TRBJ1-1, with 9 bases that match TRBD1. V shed 3 bases, J shed 5 bases, and the junction held 7 bases outside the gene matches. The CDR3 totals 15 residues. Germline V gene sequence: CDR1 ENHRY, CDR2 SYGVKD. The CDR3 spells CAISDTDRGWTEAFF. CDR3 DNA: TGTGCCATCAGTGATACGGACAGGGGTTGGACTGAAGCTTTCTTT.